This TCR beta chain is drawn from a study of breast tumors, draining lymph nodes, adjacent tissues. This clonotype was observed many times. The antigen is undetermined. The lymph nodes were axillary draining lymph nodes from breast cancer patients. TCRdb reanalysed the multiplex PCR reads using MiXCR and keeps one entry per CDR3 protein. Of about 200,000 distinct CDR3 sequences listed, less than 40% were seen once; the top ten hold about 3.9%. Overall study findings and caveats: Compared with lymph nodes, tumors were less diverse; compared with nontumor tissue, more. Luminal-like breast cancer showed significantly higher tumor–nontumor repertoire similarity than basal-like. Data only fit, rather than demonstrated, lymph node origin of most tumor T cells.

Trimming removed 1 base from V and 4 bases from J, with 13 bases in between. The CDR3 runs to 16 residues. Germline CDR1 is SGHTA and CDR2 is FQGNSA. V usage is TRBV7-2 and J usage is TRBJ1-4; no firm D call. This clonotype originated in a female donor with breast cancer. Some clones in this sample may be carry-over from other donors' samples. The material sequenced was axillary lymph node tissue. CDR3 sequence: CASSLESAAVNEKLFF. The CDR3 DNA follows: TGTGCCAGCAGCTTAGAATCCGCAGCCGTTAATGAAAAACTGTTTTTT.